The 5 T cell receptor beta chains presented below share a single source sample, sequenced in a study of blood T cells in healthy people across ages. Using a J-beta primer mix together with a sample-barcoded 5' primer, a second PCR was run for roughly 7 to 12 cycles. TCRdb used MiXCR to reprocess the 5' RACE reads, holding one entry per CDR3 protein. The data contain about 800,000 distinct CDR3 sequences, roughly 25% of them seen just once; the ten biggest clones take up 3.7%. The sample also formed part of further work on T cells of mothers and their children.

The specimen sequenced was blood. These receptors were taken from a boy younger than 18 in good health.

The chain employs TRBV7-2 and TRBJ2-1; the D gene is possibly TRBD1 (6 bases). The CDR3 has 13 amino acids. V was shortened by 1 base and J by 9 bases, with 10 bases between the two germline ends. CDR1 and CDR2 from the germline V gene are SGHTA and FQGNSA. Here the CDR3 DNA reads TGTGCCAGCAGCTTAGTAACAGGGAGTGAGCAGTTCTTC. Translated: CASSLVTGSEQFF.

The V gene is TRBV7-2, the J gene TRBJ2-5; D not resolved. The CDR3 covers 14 residues. Germline V lookup: CDR1 SGHTA, CDR2 FQGNSA. With 3 bases removed from V and 0 bases from J, the gap between germline ends came to 8 bases. This CDR3 reads CASSFRLHQETQYF. CDR3 DNA: TGTGCCAGCAGCTTCAGACTCCACCAAGAGACCCAGTACTTC. Supplemented by reference TRBV7-2 and TRBJ2-5, the full variable domain reads GAGVSQSPSNKVTEKGKDVELRCDPISGHTALYWYRQSLGQGLEFLIYFQGNSAPDKSGLPSDRFSAERTGGSVSTLTIQRTQQEDSAVYLCASSFRLHQETQYFGPGTRLLVL.

This clonotype was picked up a small number of times. The rearrangement links TRBV30 to TRBJ1-4, with D uncertain. From germline, CDR1 is GTSNPN and CDR2 SVGIG (reference sequence). This CDR3 region has 13 residues. V lost 4 bases and J lost 3, with 9 bases in between. CDR3 region: CAWTRGSNEKLFF. In nucleotides, the CDR3 is TGTGCCTGGACCCGAGGGTCTAATGAAAAACTGTTTTTT.

This clonotype has more than one count but fewer than ten. This chain joins TRBV6-2 or TRBV6-3 and TRBJ2-5; D unresolved. Germline loops: CDR1 MNHEY, CDR2 SVGEGT. The CDR3 runs 16 residues. Trimming cost V 6 bases and J 0 bases, with 17 bases left between them. CDR3 DNA: TGTGCCAGCAGACCAACCCCGACCATGTACCAAGAGACCCAGTACTTC. As protein: CASRPTPTMYQETQYF.

In its sample, this clonotype was seen many times. This chain connects TRBV12-3 or TRBV12-4 to TRBJ1-2; TRBD1 matches at 9 bases. The CDR3 runs 15 residues. V shed 6 bases, J shed 0 bases, and the junction held 5 bases outside the gene matches. The CDR3 region is CASSLGQGANYGYTF. For the CDR3, the DNA is TGTGCCAGCAGCTTGGGACAGGGAGCTAACTATGGCTACACCTTC.